These 10 T cell receptor beta chains came from one sample sequenced in a study of OX40 agonist ivuxolimab in advanced cancers. Using immunoSEQ multiplex PCR, the repertoire was profiled, and TCRdb retains in-frame clones only, with some absent. The table shows 25,000 to 30,000 clones, with under 80% occurring only once. The starting material was CD4+ or CD8+ T cells sorted from blood, obtained in a trial of the OX40 agonist ivuxolimab. The receptors stem from an adult with an advanced solid tumor such as melanoma, head and neck, liver or kidney cancer.

This chain links TRBV7-2 with TRBJ2-1; no reliable D call. Germline V gene sequence: CDR1 SGHTA, CDR2 FQGNSA. CDR3 length: 14 residues. The V and J ends lost 8 bases and 6 bases respectively, with 17 bases between them. CDR3 sequence (DNA): TGTGCCAGCTCGCCGTTGGGATCCGGCAATGAGCAGTTCTTC. It specifies CASSPLGSGNEQFF.

The V call is TRBV4-1, the J call TRBJ2-1, with a possible D match to TRBD1 (6 bases). Germline assignment: CDR1 MGHRA and CDR2 YSYEKL. The V end was cut by 4 bases, the J end by 4 bases, with 14 bases between. This CDR3 comprises 15 residues. CDR3 sequence (DNA): TGCGCCAGCAGCCGGGCCAGGGGTCGGTACAATGAGCAGTTCTTC. This gives the protein CASSRARGRYNEQFF.

The genes are TRBV28 and TRBJ2-7; no clear D gene. Germline V gives CDR1 MDHEN, CDR2 SYDVKM. The length of the CDR3 is 15 residues. V lost 6 bases and J 1 base, leaving 16 bases between the germline ends. CDR3 in DNA: TGTGCCAGCAGAGGACGGTCGTTTGTATCCTACGAGCAGTACTTC. Translating it yields CASRGRSFVSYEQYF. Variable domain in full (rest from reference TRBV28 and TRBJ2-7): DVKVTQSSRYLVKRTGEKVFLECVQDMDHENMFWYRQDPGLGLRLIYFSYDVKMKEKGDIPEGYSVSREKKERFSLILESASTNQTSMYLCASRGRSFVSYEQYFGPGTRLTVT.

The chain joins TRBV7-9 to TRBJ1-4; maybe TRBD1 (5 bases). Germline-derived CDR1 and CDR2 are SEHNR and FQNEAQ (reference sequence). Deletions cut 6 bases from V and 5 bases from J, with 19 bases between. The CDR3 is 16 amino acids. Here the CDR3 reads CASRIPGGAENEKLFF. CDR3 nucleotides: TGTGCCAGCAGGATTCCTGGCGGGGCGGAAAATGAAAAACTGTTTTTT.

This rearrangement joins TRBV6-5 to TRBJ2-5; TRBD1 might be the D (5 bases). CDR3 length equals 13 residues. Germline CDR1 is MNHEY and CDR2 is SVGAGI. V was trimmed by 2 bases and J by 2 bases, leaving 6 bases between them. CDR3 amino acids: CASSYDRQETQYF. The CDR3 region has the DNA TGTGCCAGCAGTTACGACAGACAAGAGACCCAGTACTTC.

This chain joins TRBV15 and TRBJ1-5; tentatively, D is TRBD1 (5 bases). The CDR3 consists of 14 residues. The V gene's germline CDR1 is LNHNV and CDR2 YYDKDF (reference sequence). V shed 3 bases and J shed 4 bases, with 10 bases lying between them. CDR3 sequence (DNA): TGTGCCACCAGCAGTTCCGGGGCGAATCAGCCCCAGCATTTT. Translating it yields CATSSSGANQPQHF.

The V and J genes are TRBV30 and TRBJ2-7; D not resolved. The germline CDR1 and CDR2 sequences are GTSNPN and SVGIG (reference sequence). Between the trimmed V and J ends, which lost 3 bases and 0 bases, there was a span of 6 bases. The CDR3 spans 12 residues. CDR3 in amino acids: CAWSMISYEQYF. CDR3 nucleotides: TGTGCCTGGAGCATGATCTCCTACGAGCAGTACTTC.

The chain combines TRBV14 with TRBJ2-4; D is possibly TRBD1 (6 bases). V shed 1 base and J shed 8 bases, with 15 bases lying between them. Germline CDR1 and CDR2: SGHDN and FVKESK. The length of the CDR3 is 15 residues. As DNA, the CDR3 is TGTGCCAGCAGCCAAGTCAGGGGAGAAAGGGACATTCAGTACTTC. Its protein is CASSQVRGERDIQYF.

The sample holds a few counts of this clone. CDR3 sequence (DNA): TGTGCCAGTAGTATAGATCTATTCGGGGGGCCGAGTTCACCCCTCCACTTT. This encodes CASSIDLFGGPSSPLHF. The chain is built from TRBV19 and TRBJ1-6, with D maybe TRBD1 (6 bases). Germline CDR1 reads LNHDA; CDR2 reads SQIVND (reference sequence). V was clipped by 0 bases and J by 9 bases, with 18 bases between them. The CDR3 covers 17 residues.

V gene TRBV7-8 combines with J gene TRBJ1-6; D is ambiguous. The CDR3 is made up of 15 amino acids. Germline V lookup: CDR1 SGHVS, CDR2 FQNEAQ. Trimming took 10 bases from V and 10 from J, leaving 23 bases between them. CDR3 in amino acids: CATGRGSLGGSPLHF. The CDR3 DNA sequence: TGTGCCACAGGACGGGGTTCGCTGGGAGGGTCACCCCTCCACTTT.